The 2 T cell receptor beta chains presented below share a single source sample, sequenced in a study of Ad26.COV2.S vaccination and SARS-CoV-2 variants. The assay was immunoSEQ multiplex PCR, and TCRdb's table has in-frame clones only and misses some. This sample has about 350,000 clones, with around nine tenths found just once. Regarding treatment: some 20 received Ad26.COV2.S at low or high dose, single or two shots; about 5 received placebo; per-sample allocation not given. Repertoires come from day 63 after the first vaccine or placebo injection. The sequencing here drew on peripheral blood, taken in a trial of Ad26.COV2.S vaccine versus placebo. The receptors come from a person aged 18-65 years who received the Ad26.COV2.S COVID-19 vaccine or a placebo.

This chain joins TRBV30 and TRBJ2-7; TRBD1 aligns across 7 bases. V was clipped by 3 bases and J by 5 bases; unmatched bases: 4. CDR1 and CDR2 from the germline V gene are GTSNPN and SVGIG (reference sequence). The CDR3 sequence is 12 residues long. CDR3 coding DNA: TGTGCCTGGAGCGGACAGGCGCACGAGCAGTACTTC. This codes for CAWSGQAHEQYF.

The chain is built from TRBV19 and TRBJ1-1; no firm D call. CDR3 length equals 14 residues. V lost 3 bases and J lost 5, with 13 bases in between. CDR1 and CDR2 (germline): LNHDA, SQIVND (reference sequence). DNA of the CDR3: TGTGCCAGTAGTATTTTCGGGAGTGGGACTGAAGCTTTCTTT. Encoded protein: CASSIFGSGTEAFF.